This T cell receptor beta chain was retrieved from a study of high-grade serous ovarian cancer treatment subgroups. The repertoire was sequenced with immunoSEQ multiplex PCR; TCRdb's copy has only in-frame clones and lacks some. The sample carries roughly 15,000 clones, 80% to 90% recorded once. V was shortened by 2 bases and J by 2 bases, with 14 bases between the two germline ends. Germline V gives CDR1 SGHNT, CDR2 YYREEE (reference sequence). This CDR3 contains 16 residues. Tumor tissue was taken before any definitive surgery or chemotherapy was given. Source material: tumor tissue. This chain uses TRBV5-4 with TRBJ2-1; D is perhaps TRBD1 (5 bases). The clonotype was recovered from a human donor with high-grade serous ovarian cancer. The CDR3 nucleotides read TGTGCCAGCAGCTTATCAGGGCAGGGCCCCTACAATGAGCAGTTCTTC. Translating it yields CASSLSGQGPYNEQFF.